These 4 T cell receptor beta chains share one sample of origin, sequenced in a study of CXCR3-negative and CXCR3-positive naive CD8 T cells. In preparing the TRB cDNA libraries, 5' RACE with UMI labels was used. Using the 5' RACE reads, TCRdb records one entry per CDR3 protein without DNA. The data show about 8,500 distinct CDR3 sequences, and the top ten clones hold roughly 2%. Sequenced material: naive CXCR3- CD8+ T cells from blood. As to subset: CD45RO-CCR7+CD27+CD95- naive CD8+ T cells lacking CXCR3 (TNR3-). All receptors come from a human donor in good health. Some clones in this sample may be carry-over from other donors' samples.

Frequency places this clonotype as medium-sized. This chain links TRBV18 with TRBJ1-2; without DNA, the TCRdb call of TRBD1 cannot be checked. The CDR3 consists of 17 residues. Germline loops: CDR1 KGHSH, CDR2 LQKENI. CDR3 in amino acids: CASTNPWDNLNNYGYTF.

The chain has TRBV7-7 and TRBJ2-1. The CDR3 length is 14 residues. CDR1 is SSHAT, CDR2 FNYEAQ, per germline (reference sequence). The CDR3 is CASSRTRSHNEQFF.

This clonotype is called medium-sized based on its frequency. J is TRBJ2-1 and V is TRBV12-3 or TRBV12-4. This CDR3 region has 15 residues. The CDR3 is CASSRGQGPYNEQFF.

This rearrangement joins TRBV3-1 to TRBJ2-7; TCRdb's D call of TRBD2 is untestable without DNA. This CDR3 region has 17 residues. CDR1 is LGHDT and CDR2 is YNNKEL in the germline V gene (reference sequence). CDR3 in amino acids: CASSPDTSGRSPYEQYF.